This is a list of T cell receptor gamma chains from one sample in a study of intestinal T cells in coeliac disease. TCRdb re-called the multiplex PCR reads via CATT. The table includes 350 to 450 gamma-chain clones, approximately 52% detected once. Material for sequencing was a duodenal biopsy. The receptors shown here come from a human donor with celiac disease. The CDR3 runs from the conserved cysteine through the conserved F or W. Each record gives: V gene, J gene, clone size, CDR3 protein, CDR3 DNA. Only some rows state a clone size, as once, few, many or a class for expanded clones.

v_gene: TRGV4; j_gene: TRGJ1/TRGJ2; abundance: .; CDR3aa: CATWDVLYYKKLF; CDR3nt: TGTGCCACCTGGGATGTTCTCTATTATAAGAAACTCTTT
v_gene: TRGV9; j_gene: TRGJ1/TRGJ2; abundance: .; CDR3aa: CALWELPIPKKLF; CDR3nt: TGTGCCTTGTGGGAGTTGCCAATTCCCAAGAAACTCTTT
v_gene: TRGV4; j_gene: TRGJP1; abundance: hyperexpanded; CDR3aa: CATWDRSYTTGWFKIF; CDR3nt: TGTGCCACCTGGGACCGCTCCTATACCACTGGTTGGTTCAAGATATTT
v_gene: TRGV4; j_gene: TRGJ1/TRGJ2; abundance: large; CDR3aa: CATWDGLGEKLF; CDR3nt: TGTGCCACCTGGGATGGGCTGGGGGAGAAACTCTTT
v_gene: TRGV2; j_gene: TRGJ1/TRGJ2; abundance: once; CDR3aa: CATWDGRGKLF; CDR3nt: TGTGCCACCTGGGACGGGCGGGGAAAACTCTTT
v_gene: TRGV2; j_gene: TRGJP2; abundance: hyperexpanded; CDR3aa: CATWFWIKTF; CDR3nt: TGTGCCACCTGGTTTTGGATCAAGACGTTT
v_gene: TRGV4; j_gene: TRGJ1/TRGJ2; abundance: .; CDR3aa: CATWDDLYYKKLF; CDR3nt: TGTGCCACCTGGGATGATCTCTATTATAAGAAACTCTTT
v_gene: TRGV8; j_gene: TRGJ1/TRGJ2; abundance: .; CDR3aa: CATWICISKKLF; CDR3nt: TGTGCCACCTGGATATGTATTAGTAAGAAACTCTTT
v_gene: TRGV10; j_gene: TRGJ1/TRGJ2; abundance: .; CDR3aa: CAAYRRYYKKLF; CDR3nt: TGTGCTGCGTATCGTCGTTATTATAAGAAACTCTTT
v_gene: TRGV10; j_gene: TRGJ1/TRGJ2; abundance: .; CDR3aa: CAAWDYDYRKKLF; CDR3nt: TGTGCTGCGTGGGATTATGACTATAGAAAGAAACTCTTT
v_gene: TRGV10; j_gene: TRGJ1/TRGJ2; abundance: .; CDR3aa: CAAWDVGQQKLF; CDR3nt: TGTGCTGCGTGGGATGTCGGCCAACAGAAACTCTTT
v_gene: TRGV8; j_gene: TRGJ1/TRGJ2; abundance: few; CDR3aa: CATWEILYYKKLF; CDR3nt: TGTGCCACCTGGGAGATCCTTTATTATAAGAAACTCTTT
v_gene: TRGV2; j_gene: TRGJ1/TRGJ2; abundance: once; CDR3aa: CATWGRAREKLF; CDR3nt: TGTGCCACCTGGGGACGGGCCAGGGAGAAACTCTTT
v_gene: TRGV3; j_gene: TRGJ1/TRGJ2; abundance: hyperexpanded; CDR3aa: CATWIFIRYYKKLF; CDR3nt: TGTGCCACCTGGATTTTTATTAGGTATTATAAGAAACTCTTT
v_gene: TRGV4; j_gene: TRGJP1; abundance: hyperexpanded; CDR3aa: CATWALHTTGWFKIF; CDR3nt: TGTGCCACCTGGGCCCTTCATACCACTGGTTGGTTCAAGATATTT
v_gene: TRGV4; j_gene: TRGJ1/TRGJ2; abundance: .; CDR3aa: CATWEGNYYKKLF; CDR3nt: TGTGCCACCTGGGAGGGGAATTATTATAAGAAACTCTTT
v_gene: TRGV3; j_gene: TRGJP2; abundance: few; CDR3aa: CATWDRRVGSDWIKTF; CDR3nt: TGTGCCACCTGGGACAGGCGAGTGGGTAGTGATTGGATCAAGACGTTT
v_gene: TRGV2; j_gene: TRGJP1; abundance: .; CDR3aa: CATWDGPRWFKIF; CDR3nt: TGTGCCACCTGGGACGGGCCCCGTTGGTTCAAGATATTT
v_gene: TRGV10; j_gene: TRGJ1/TRGJ2; abundance: .; CDR3aa: CAAWNGMKKLF; CDR3nt: TGTGCTGCGTGGAATGGGATGAAGAAACTCTTT
v_gene: TRGV4; j_gene: TRGJ1/TRGJ2; abundance: .; CDR3aa: CATWDWAIYKKLF; CDR3nt: TGTGCCACCTGGGATTGGGCAATTTATAAGAAACTCTTT
v_gene: TRGV8; j_gene: TRGJP2; abundance: hyperexpanded; CDR3aa: CATWDVLGSDWIKTF; CDR3nt: TGTGCCACCTGGGATGTATTGGGTAGTGATTGGATCAAGACGTTT
v_gene: TRGV2; j_gene: TRGJ1/TRGJ2; abundance: .; CDR3aa: CATWDGHRFYYKKLF; CDR3nt: TGTGCCACCTGGGACGGGCATAGATTTTATTATAAGAAACTCTTT